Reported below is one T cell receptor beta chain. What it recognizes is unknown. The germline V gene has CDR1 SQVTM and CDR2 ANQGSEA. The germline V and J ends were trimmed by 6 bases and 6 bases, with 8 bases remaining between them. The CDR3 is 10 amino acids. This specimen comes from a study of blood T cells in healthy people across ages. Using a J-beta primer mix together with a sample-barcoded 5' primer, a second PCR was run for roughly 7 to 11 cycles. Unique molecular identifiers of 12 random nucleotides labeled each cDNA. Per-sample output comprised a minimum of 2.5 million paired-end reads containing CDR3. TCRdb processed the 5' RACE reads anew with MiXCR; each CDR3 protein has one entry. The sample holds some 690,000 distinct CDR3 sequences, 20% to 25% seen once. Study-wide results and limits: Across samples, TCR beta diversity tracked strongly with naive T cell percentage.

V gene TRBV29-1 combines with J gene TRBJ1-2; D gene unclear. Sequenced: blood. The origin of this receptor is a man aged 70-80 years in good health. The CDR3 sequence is CSVEGNGYTF. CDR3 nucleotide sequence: TGCAGCGTAGAGGGCAATGGCTACACCTTC.